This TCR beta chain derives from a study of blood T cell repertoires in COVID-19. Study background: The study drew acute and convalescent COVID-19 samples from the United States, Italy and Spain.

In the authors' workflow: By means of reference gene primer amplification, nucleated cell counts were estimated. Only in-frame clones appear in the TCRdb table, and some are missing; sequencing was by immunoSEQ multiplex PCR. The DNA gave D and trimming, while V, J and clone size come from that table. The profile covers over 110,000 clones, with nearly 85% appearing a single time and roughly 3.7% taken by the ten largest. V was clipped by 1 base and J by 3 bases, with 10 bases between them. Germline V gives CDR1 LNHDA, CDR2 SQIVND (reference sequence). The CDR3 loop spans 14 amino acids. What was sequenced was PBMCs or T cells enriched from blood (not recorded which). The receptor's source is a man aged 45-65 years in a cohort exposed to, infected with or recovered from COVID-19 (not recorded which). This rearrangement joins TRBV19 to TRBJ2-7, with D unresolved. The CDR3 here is CASSIAHLNYEQYF. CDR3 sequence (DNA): TGTGCCAGTAGTATAGCCCACTTAAACTACGAGCAGTACTTC.